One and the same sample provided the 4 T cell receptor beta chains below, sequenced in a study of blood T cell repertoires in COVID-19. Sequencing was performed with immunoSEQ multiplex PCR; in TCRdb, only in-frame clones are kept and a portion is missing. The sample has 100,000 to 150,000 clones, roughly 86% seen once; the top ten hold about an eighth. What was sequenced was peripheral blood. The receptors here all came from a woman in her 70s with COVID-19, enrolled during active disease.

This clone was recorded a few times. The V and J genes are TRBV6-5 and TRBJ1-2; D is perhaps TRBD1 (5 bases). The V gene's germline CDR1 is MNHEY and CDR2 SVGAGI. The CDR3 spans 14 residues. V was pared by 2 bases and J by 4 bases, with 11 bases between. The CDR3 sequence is CASSYGGVRYGYTF. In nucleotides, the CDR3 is TGTGCCAGCAGTTACGGGGGGGTTCGCTATGGCTACACCTTC.

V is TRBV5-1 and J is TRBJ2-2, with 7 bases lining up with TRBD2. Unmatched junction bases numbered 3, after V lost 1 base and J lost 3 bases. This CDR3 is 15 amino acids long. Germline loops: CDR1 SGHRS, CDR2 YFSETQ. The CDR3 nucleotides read TGCGCCAGCAGCTTGTACAGCGGGGACACCGGGGAGCTGTTTTTT. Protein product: CASSLYSGDTGELFF.

The DNA for the CDR3 is TGTGCCAGCAGTTCCAGGGGATCTAATTCACCCCTCCACTTT. Amino acid sequence: CASSSRGSNSPLHF. V and J are TRBV2 and TRBJ1-6, with D possibly being TRBD1 (6 bases). Germline CDR1 is SNHLY and CDR2 is FYNNEI. The V end lost 5 bases, the J end lost 6 bases, and 11 bases lay between the germline ends. This CDR3 contains 14 residues.

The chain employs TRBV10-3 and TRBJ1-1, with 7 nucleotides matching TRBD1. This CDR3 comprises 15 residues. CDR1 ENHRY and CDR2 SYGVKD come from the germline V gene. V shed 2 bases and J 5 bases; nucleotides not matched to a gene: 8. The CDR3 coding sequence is TGTGCCATCAGTGAGACGGCAGGGGGACGGACTGAAGCTTTCTTT. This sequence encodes CAISETAGGRTEAFF.